The clone carrying this T cell receptor (beta chain) has just a few counts. Germline CDR1 is MDHEN and CDR2 is SYDVKM. Germline trimming cut 7 bases from V and 0 bases from J; bases unmatched to any gene: 15. The CDR3 sequence is 17 residues long. The record originates from a study of T cells after yellow fever vaccination. TCRdb reprocessed the 5' RACE reads with MiXCR, giving one entry per CDR3 protein. The sample yields about 320,000 distinct CDR3 sequences, 9.5% to 15% seen once. This TCR was recovered from a man between 18 and 29 years old who received the YFV17D yellow fever vaccine. Sequenced here: CD4+ T cells sorted from PBMCs, sampled 15 days after the yellow fever booster vaccination. The genes are TRBV28 and TRBJ2-7, with TRBD2 matching over 7 bases. CDR3 coding DNA: TGTGCCAGCACCGACGGACCGGGAGGTAGGGTCTCCTACGAGCAGTACGTC. This sequence encodes CASTDGPGGRVSYEQYV.